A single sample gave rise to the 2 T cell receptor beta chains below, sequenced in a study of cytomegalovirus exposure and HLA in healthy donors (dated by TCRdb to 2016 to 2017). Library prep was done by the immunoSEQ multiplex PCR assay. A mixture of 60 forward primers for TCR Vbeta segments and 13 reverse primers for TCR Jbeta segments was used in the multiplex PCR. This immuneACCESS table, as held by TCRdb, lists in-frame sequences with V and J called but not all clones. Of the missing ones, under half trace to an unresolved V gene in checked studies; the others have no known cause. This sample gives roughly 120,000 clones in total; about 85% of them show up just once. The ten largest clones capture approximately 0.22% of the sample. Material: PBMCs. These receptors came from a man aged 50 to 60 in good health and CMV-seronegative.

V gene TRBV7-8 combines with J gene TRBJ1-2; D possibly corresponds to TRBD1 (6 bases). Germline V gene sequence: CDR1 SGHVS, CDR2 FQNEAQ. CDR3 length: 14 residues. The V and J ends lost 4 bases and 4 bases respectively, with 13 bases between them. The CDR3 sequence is CASSWTATSYGYTF. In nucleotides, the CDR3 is TGTGCCAGCAGCTGGACAGCAACTAGCTATGGCTACACCTTC.

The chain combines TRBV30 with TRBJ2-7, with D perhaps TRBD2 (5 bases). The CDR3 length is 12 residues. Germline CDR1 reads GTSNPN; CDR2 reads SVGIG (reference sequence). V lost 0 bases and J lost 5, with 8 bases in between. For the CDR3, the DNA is TGTGCCTGGAGTGTAGGTAGCGACGAGCAGTACTTC. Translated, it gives CAWSVGSDEQYF.